The rows below give T cell receptor beta chains drawn from one sample of a study of OX40 agonist ivuxolimab in advanced cancers. Using immunoSEQ multiplex PCR, the repertoire was profiled, and TCRdb retains in-frame clones only, with some absent. The sample has 80,000 to 100,000 clones, approximately 91% seen once. Here the sequenced sample was CD4+ or CD8+ T cells sorted from blood, taken in a trial of the OX40 agonist ivuxolimab. The source of these receptors is an adult with an advanced solid tumor such as melanoma, head and neck, liver or kidney cancer. Each CDR3 is given with its conserved first and last residue. Each record gives: clone size, D gene, J gene, V gene, CDR3 DNA, CDR3 protein. A D gene is named only where the DNA matches it firmly. Some rows mark clone size as missing; the rest say once, few, many or name a class of expanded clone.

clone size: NA
D gene: NA
J gene: TRBJ2-4
V gene: TRBV7-2
CDR3 DNA: TGTGCCAGCAGCTTAAGGGCGATTGGGAACATTCAGTACTTC
CDR3 protein: CASSLRAIGNIQYF

clone size: once
D gene: TRBD2
J gene: TRBJ2-4
V gene: TRBV5-1
CDR3 DNA: TGCGCCAGCAGCCAGACTAGCGGGAGAGGAAGCATTCAGTACTTC
CDR3 protein: CASSQTSGRGSIQYF

clone size: NA
D gene: TRBD2
J gene: TRBJ2-5
V gene: TRBV7-9
CDR3 DNA: TGTGCCAGCAGCTTCGGGGGGGCTAGCGGGACCCAAGAGACCCAGTACTTC
CDR3 protein: CASSFGGASGTQETQYF

clone size: NA
D gene: TRBD1
J gene: TRBJ1-2
V gene: TRBV5-5
CDR3 DNA: TGTGCCAGCAGTCCCGGGACAGGCTATGGCTACACCTTC
CDR3 protein: CASSPGTGYGYTF

clone size: NA
D gene: NA
J gene: TRBJ2-2
V gene: TRBV6-5
CDR3 DNA: TGTGCCAGCAGTCGCGTAGCGGTCAACACCGGGGAGCTGTTTTTT
CDR3 protein: CASSRVAVNTGELFF

clone size: NA
D gene: NA
J gene: TRBJ2-2
V gene: TRBV11-3
CDR3 DNA: TGTGCCAGCAGCGTAAGGAGAGCCACCGGGGAGCTGTTTTTT
CDR3 protein: CASSVRRATGELFF

clone size: NA
D gene: NA
J gene: TRBJ2-7
V gene: TRBV20-1
CDR3 DNA: TGCAGTGCTTCGACCTACGAGCAGTACTTC
CDR3 protein: CSASTYEQYF

clone size: NA
D gene: NA
J gene: TRBJ1-5
V gene: TRBV2
CDR3 DNA: TGTGCCAGCAGCAGCCAGTCGGACCTCAATCAGCCCCAGCATTTT
CDR3 protein: CASSSQSDLNQPQHF

clone size: NA
D gene: NA
J gene: TRBJ1-4
V gene: TRBV28
CDR3 DNA: TGTGCCAGCAGCGTAGGGGGTCACGGGGAAAAACTGTTTTTT
CDR3 protein: CASSVGGHGEKLFF

clone size: NA
D gene: NA
J gene: TRBJ2-1
V gene: TRBV15
CDR3 DNA: TGTGCCACCAGCAGAGAGGGACGTGGGCCCTACAATGAGCAGTTCTTC
CDR3 protein: CATSREGRGPYNEQFF

clone size: NA
D gene: TRBD2
J gene: TRBJ2-7
V gene: TRBV7-2
CDR3 DNA: TGTGCCAGCAGCTTTGGCGGGAGCTCCTACGAGCAGTACTTC
CDR3 protein: CASSFGGSSYEQYF

clone size: NA
D gene: NA
J gene: TRBJ2-4
V gene: TRBV2
CDR3 DNA: TGTGCCAGCAGTTCTCCCGGGACACCAAAAAACATTCAGTACTTC
CDR3 protein: CASSSPGTPKNIQYF

clone size: once
D gene: NA
J gene: TRBJ1-2
V gene: TRBV5-1
CDR3 DNA: TGCGCCAGCAGCGCGAACAGGGCAGAGAGTGGCTACACCTTC
CDR3 protein: CASSANRAESGYTF

clone size: NA
D gene: TRBD2
J gene: TRBJ2-3
V gene: TRBV7-7
CDR3 DNA: TGTGCCAGGACTAGCCCTCCAGTTTTT
CDR3 protein: CARTSPPVF

clone size: NA
D gene: TRBD2
J gene: TRBJ2-7
V gene: TRBV28
CDR3 DNA: TGTGCCAGCAGTTTAAGGGCGGGAGGGCCTCGCGAGCAGTACTTC
CDR3 protein: CASSLRAGGPREQYF

clone size: NA
D gene: NA
J gene: TRBJ2-2
V gene: TRBV30
CDR3 DNA: TGTGCCTGGAGTGTAGGGATCAGGGGCACCGGGGAGCTGTTTTTT
CDR3 protein: CAWSVGIRGTGELFF

clone size: NA
D gene: TRBD1
J gene: TRBJ2-7
V gene: TRBV19
CDR3 DNA: TGTGCCAGTAGTATAGCGGACAGGGCTGCGTACGAGCAGTACTTC
CDR3 protein: CASSIADRAAYEQYF

clone size: NA
D gene: TRBD2
J gene: TRBJ2-1
V gene: TRBV7-3
CDR3 DNA: TGTGCCAGCAGCGCCTCACTAGCGTCTAACTCCTACAATGAGCAGTTCTTC
CDR3 protein: CASSASLASNSYNEQFF

clone size: NA
D gene: NA
J gene: TRBJ2-3
V gene: TRBV2
CDR3 DNA: TGTGCCAGCAGGGCCGGGCCTGCTACGCAGTATTTT
CDR3 protein: CASRAGPATQYF

clone size: NA
D gene: NA
J gene: TRBJ1-1
V gene: TRBV28
CDR3 DNA: TGTGCCAGCATTCCTCGGGGCACAGGGAGCACTGAAGCTTTCTTT
CDR3 protein: CASIPRGTGSTEAFF

clone size: NA
D gene: TRBD2
J gene: TRBJ2-2
V gene: TRBV5-1
CDR3 DNA: TGCGCCAGCAGCTTGTTTGAGCAAACCGGGACTAGCGGTATAACCGGGGAGCTGTTTTTT
CDR3 protein: CASSLFEQTGTSGITGELFF

clone size: NA
D gene: TRBD2
J gene: TRBJ2-7
V gene: TRBV28
CDR3 DNA: TGTGCCAGCAAACGGGAGGTGAGGAGCTCCTACGAGCAGTACTTC
CDR3 protein: CASKREVRSSYEQYF

clone size: NA
D gene: TRBD1
J gene: TRBJ2-7
V gene: TRBV4-3
CDR3 DNA: TGCGCCAGCAGCCAAGATGGGACAGGGGGGTCCTACGAGCAGTACTTC
CDR3 protein: CASSQDGTGGSYEQYF

clone size: NA
D gene: NA
J gene: TRBJ2-3
V gene: TRBV11-3
CDR3 DNA: TGTGCCAGCAGCTTAACAGGGTTGGATACGCAGTATTTT
CDR3 protein: CASSLTGLDTQYF

clone size: NA
D gene: NA
J gene: TRBJ2-1
V gene: TRBV10-1
CDR3 DNA: TGCGCCAGCAGTGAGTCCCGAGGGAGGTATCAGTTCTTC
CDR3 protein: CASSESRGRYQFF

clone size: NA
D gene: TRBD1
J gene: TRBJ2-4
V gene: TRBV6-6
CDR3 DNA: TGTGCCAGCAGTTACCGGGACAGGGGAGACATTCAGTACTTC
CDR3 protein: CASSYRDRGDIQYF

clone size: NA
D gene: TRBD1
J gene: TRBJ1-5
V gene: TRBV19
CDR3 DNA: TGTGCCAGTAGCCGACAGGGGGCTAGTAATCAGCCCCAGCATTTT
CDR3 protein: CASSRQGASNQPQHF

clone size: NA
D gene: TRBD2
J gene: TRBJ2-1
V gene: TRBV5-6
CDR3 DNA: TGTGCCAGCAGAGCGGGGGCCGTCAATGAGCAGTTCTTC
CDR3 protein: CASRAGAVNEQFF

clone size: NA
D gene: TRBD2
J gene: TRBJ2-7
V gene: TRBV19
CDR3 DNA: TGTGCCAGTAGTTCGGGGACTAGCGGAGACTACGAGCAGTACTTC
CDR3 protein: CASSSGTSGDYEQYF

clone size: NA
D gene: NA
J gene: TRBJ2-3
V gene: TRBV11-2
CDR3 DNA: TGTGCCAGCAGCATTGATCGAAGCACAGATACGCAGTATTTT
CDR3 protein: CASSIDRSTDTQYF

clone size: NA
D gene: NA
J gene: TRBJ2-1
V gene: TRBV16
CDR3 DNA: TGTGCCAGCAGCCAATTGGGGCCAAACAATGAGCAGTTCTTC
CDR3 protein: CASSQLGPNNEQFF

clone size: NA
D gene: TRBD1
J gene: TRBJ2-3
V gene: TRBV4-1
CDR3 DNA: TGCGCCAGCAGCCTTATAACAGGGGGCACCAGCACAGATACGCAGTATTTT
CDR3 protein: CASSLITGGTSTDTQYF

clone size: NA
D gene: TRBD1
J gene: TRBJ1-1
V gene: TRBV28
CDR3 DNA: TGTGCCAGCTCAACAGGGGGCCTGAACACTGAAGCTTTCTTT
CDR3 protein: CASSTGGLNTEAFF

clone size: NA
D gene: NA
J gene: TRBJ1-2
V gene: TRBV7-2
CDR3 DNA: TGTGCCAGCAGCACTCGGTTCGGGGAGAACTATGGCTACACCTTC
CDR3 protein: CASSTRFGENYGYTF

clone size: NA
D gene: NA
J gene: TRBJ1-1
V gene: TRBV6-6
CDR3 DNA: TGTGCCAGCAGTTACTCGTTGCACACTGAAGCTTTCTTT
CDR3 protein: CASSYSLHTEAFF

clone size: NA
D gene: NA
J gene: TRBJ1-2
V gene: TRBV15
CDR3 DNA: TGTGCCACCAGCAGAGGAGGGGCCAATGACGTTGCCCCCTACACCTTC
CDR3 protein: CATSRGGANDVAPYTF